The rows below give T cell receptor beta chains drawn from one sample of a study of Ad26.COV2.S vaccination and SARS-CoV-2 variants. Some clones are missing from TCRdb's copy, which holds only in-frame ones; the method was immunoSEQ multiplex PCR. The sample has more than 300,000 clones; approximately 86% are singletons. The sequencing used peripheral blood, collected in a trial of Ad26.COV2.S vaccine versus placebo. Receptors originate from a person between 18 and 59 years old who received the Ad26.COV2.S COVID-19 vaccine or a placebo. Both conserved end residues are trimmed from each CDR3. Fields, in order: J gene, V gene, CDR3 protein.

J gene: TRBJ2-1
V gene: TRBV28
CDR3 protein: ASRPLGGSSNEQF

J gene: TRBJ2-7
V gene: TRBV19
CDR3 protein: ASSIGEVGTYEQY

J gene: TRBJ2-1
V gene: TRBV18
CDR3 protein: ASSPVQKNEQF

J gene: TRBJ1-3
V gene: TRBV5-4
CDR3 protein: ASSLNPGGSGNTIY

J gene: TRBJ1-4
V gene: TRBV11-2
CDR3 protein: ASSSRQDREGTVF

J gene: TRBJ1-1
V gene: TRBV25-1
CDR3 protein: ASSEGGAWAF

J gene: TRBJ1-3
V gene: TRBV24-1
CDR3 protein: ATSGDRGNTIY

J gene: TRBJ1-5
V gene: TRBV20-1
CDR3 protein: SASVDRTGNQPQH

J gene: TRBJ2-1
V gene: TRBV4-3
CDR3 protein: ASSQDTYINEQF

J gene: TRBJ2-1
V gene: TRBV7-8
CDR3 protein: ASSLSPREQF

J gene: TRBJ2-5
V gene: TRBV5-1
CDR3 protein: ASSFGQKETQY

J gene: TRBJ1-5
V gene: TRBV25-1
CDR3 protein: ASSQGGGVHQPQH

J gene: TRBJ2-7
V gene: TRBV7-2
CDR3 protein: ASSLGPPPYEQY

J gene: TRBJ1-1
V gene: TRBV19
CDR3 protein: ASRTHGDTEAF

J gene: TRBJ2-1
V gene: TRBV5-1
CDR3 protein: ASTLLGGNYNEQF

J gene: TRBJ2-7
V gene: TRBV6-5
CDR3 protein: ASSLRGASLDEQY

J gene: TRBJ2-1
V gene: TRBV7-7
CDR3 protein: ASSLATSGGNEQF

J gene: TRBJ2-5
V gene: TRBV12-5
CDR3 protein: ATAYQETQY

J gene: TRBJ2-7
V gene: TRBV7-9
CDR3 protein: ASSPWTSSHEQY